The 3 T cell receptor beta chains in this list originate from one sample, sequenced in a study of blood T cells in healthy people across ages. It was with a sample-barcoded 5' primer and a J-beta primer mix that a second PCR of roughly 7 to 12 cycles was run. TCRdb used MiXCR to reprocess the 5' RACE reads, holding one entry per CDR3 protein. The sample lists 900,000 to 950,000 distinct CDR3 sequences, 25% to 30% occurring once. This same sample was also taken into another study, of T cells of mothers and their children.

The sequenced sample was blood. All receptors derive from a woman in her 40s in good health.

The chain employs TRBV4-1 and TRBJ1-6; D is unclear. The CDR3 has 17 amino acids. Germline loops: CDR1 MGHRA, CDR2 YSYEKL. The V gene lost 0 bases and the J gene lost 3 bases, with 12 bases spanning the gap. The CDR3 loop reads CASSQDPEEIYNSPLHF. As DNA, the CDR3 is TGCGCCAGCAGCCAAGATCCTGAGGAAATCTATAATTCACCCCTCCACTTT.

This sequence joins TRBV15 and TRBJ1-1, with D perhaps matching TRBD1 (5 bases). V dropped 0 bases and J dropped 4 bases, with 15 bases sitting between them. Germline CDR1 is LNHNV and CDR2 is YYDKDF (reference sequence). The CDR3 runs to 16 residues. Here the CDR3 DNA reads TGTGCCACCAGCAGAGATCCGTTCAGGGCTGGCACTGAAGCTTTCTTT. The encoded protein is CATSRDPFRAGTEAFF.

This clonotype showed up just once. The V and J genes are TRBV7-2 and TRBJ2-5, with 10 positions matching TRBD2. The CDR3 is made up of 17 amino acids. The germline V gene encodes CDR1 SGHTA and CDR2 FQGNSA. Trimming at V came to 1 base and at J to 4 bases, leaving 9 bases not matched to a gene. The CDR3 spells CASSLEASGSFRETQYF. CDR3 nucleotides: TGTGCCAGCAGCTTAGAGGCTAGCGGGAGTTTTCGAGAGACCCAGTACTTC.